A single sample gave rise to the 19 T cell receptor beta chains below, sequenced in a study of T cell repertoires in cytomegalovirus infection. TCRdb analysed the reads with MiXCR anew, one entry per CDR3 protein. The table includes around 490,000 distinct CDR3 sequences, 26% detected once. Sample: PBMCs. Every receptor here comes from a human donor in good health (CMV status not recorded). Some clones in this sample may be carry-over from other donors' samples.

The chain carries TRBV19 and TRBJ2-2; D not resolved. Germline V gene data show CDR1 as LNHDA and CDR2 as SQIVND (reference sequence). The germline V and J ends were trimmed by 5 bases and 4 bases, with 17 bases remaining between them. This CDR3 region has 16 residues. CDR3 sequence (DNA): TGTGCCAGTAGTTCTGTAGTCCCCATGGGCACCGGGGAGCTGTTTTTT. Translated, it gives CASSSVVPMGTGELFF.

There are a few counts of this clonotype. V and J are TRBV15 and TRBJ2-2, with 7 bases fitting TRBD1. This CDR3 has 15 residues. J gave up 1 base and V 5 bases, and 4 bases lay outside the gene matches. Germline V gene lookup returns CDR1 LNHNV and CDR2 YYDKDF (reference sequence). The CDR3 bases are TGTGCCACCAGCGCTAGGACAGGGAACACCGGGGAGCTGTTTTTT. Its protein product is CATSARTGNTGELFF.

This clonotype has more than one count but fewer than ten. CDR3 nucleotide sequence: TGTGCCAGCAGTTCCGCTAGCGGTAGCCGAAACATTCAGTACTTC. Translating it yields CASSSASGSRNIQYF. The chain couples TRBV12-3 or TRBV12-4 to TRBJ2-4; 7 bases are a match to TRBD2. The ends lost 4 bases at V and 6 bases at J; junction bases unmatched: 9. The CDR3 runs 15 residues.

V gene TRBV19 combines with J gene TRBJ2-6; D gene uncertain. This CDR3 has 14 residues. Trimming took off 5 bases at V and 2 bases at J, with 7 bases between the two ends. Germline loops: CDR1 LNHDA, CDR2 SQIVND (reference sequence). CDR3 region: CASSGLTGANVLTF. DNA for the CDR3: TGTGCCAGTAGTGGGTTGACTGGGGCCAACGTCCTGACTTTC.

This clonotype occurred a few times. The rearrangement links TRBV19 to TRBJ1-2, with 9 positions matching TRBD1. CDR1 is LNHDA, CDR2 SQIVND, per germline (reference sequence). The CDR3 loop spans 12 amino acids. V was pared by 10 bases and J by 5 bases, with 5 bases of the junction left unmatched. The CDR3 nucleotides read TGTGCCACCCGGACAGGGGTTTATGGCTACACCTTC. Its translation: CATRTGVYGYTF.

This clonotype was found a few times. The gene calls are TRBV4-3 and TRBJ2-7, with 10 nucleotides matching TRBD2. The CDR3 has 18 residues. Germline V gene data show CDR1 as LGHNA and CDR2 as YSLEER. V was pared by 1 base and J by 2 bases, with 11 bases of the junction left unmatched. The CDR3 bases are TGCGCCAGCAGCCAAGTTAAGGAGCGGGAGGGCCATCCCTACGAGCAGTACGTC. Encoded protein: CASSQVKEREGHPYEQYV.

This clonotype was detected only a few times. The V gene is TRBV7-2, the J gene TRBJ2-7, with 9 bases identical to TRBD2. The V gene's germline CDR1 is SGHTA and CDR2 FQGNSA. V was pared by 6 bases and J by 0 bases, with 6 bases of the junction left unmatched. The CDR3 contains 15 residues. This CDR3 reads CASRLTSGVSYEQYF. The CDR3 bases are TGTGCCAGCAGGTTGACTAGCGGAGTCTCCTACGAGCAGTACTTC. Full variable domain (rest looked up from reference TRBV7-2 and TRBJ2-7): GAGVSQSPSNKVTEKGKDVELRCDPISGHTALYWYRQSLGQGLEFLIYFQGNSAPDKSGLPSDRFSAERTGGSVSTLTIQRTQQEDSAVYLCASRLTSGVSYEQYFGPGTRLTVT.

The rearrangement uses TRBV7-9 and TRBJ2-5; possibly TRBD2 for D (6 bases). The germline V gene has CDR1 SEHNR and CDR2 FQNEAQ (reference sequence). The CDR3 length is 13 residues. V was pared by 5 bases and J by 7 bases, with 14 bases between. CDR3 in DNA: TGTGCCAGCAGCCTCGGGGGAGGAGGGACCCAGTACTTC. It is translated as CASSLGGGGTQYF.

The chain joins TRBV27 to TRBJ1-5; no definite D call. CDR3 length: 16 amino acids. The ends were cut back, 4 bases at V and 2 bases at J, with 15 bases in the middle. Germline CDR1 is MNHEY and CDR2 is SMNVEV (reference sequence). CDR3 sequence (DNA): TGTGCCAGCAGTTCGGGTCTGGGGTTGGGCAATCAGCCCCAGCATTTT. Protein product: CASSSGLGLGNQPQHF.

The chain uses TRBV7-2 and TRBJ2-1, with D hard to call. The germline V gene encodes CDR1 SGHTA and CDR2 FQGNSA. Between the trimmed V and J ends, which lost 2 bases and 4 bases, there was a span of 9 bases. This CDR3 has 14 residues. The CDR3 protein is CASSLYVEYNEQFF. The CDR3 nucleotides read TGTGCCAGCAGCTTATATGTAGAATACAATGAGCAGTTCTTC.

This rearrangement joins TRBV6-2 or TRBV6-3 to TRBJ2-1; TRBD2 matches 12 bases. The CDR3 is made up of 15 amino acids. The germline V gene encodes CDR1 MNHEY and CDR2 SVGEGT. The J segment lost 8 bases and the V segment lost 2 bases, leaving 4 bases of the junction unmatched. This CDR3 reads CASSYETSGRDEQFF. The CDR3 nucleotides are TGTGCCAGCAGTTACGAGACTAGCGGGAGAGATGAGCAGTTCTTC.

This clonotype came up a few times. V is TRBV24-1 and J is TRBJ2-1; 7 bases are a match to TRBD2. Germline loops: CDR1 KGHDR, CDR2 SFDVKD. CDR3 size: 16 residues. The J segment lost 0 bases and the V segment lost 1 base, leaving 2 bases of the junction unmatched. This CDR3 reads CATSDLSGDSYNEQFF. The CDR3 region has the DNA TGTGCCACCAGTGATTTAAGCGGGGACTCCTACAATGAGCAGTTCTTC.

The genes are TRBV27 and TRBJ2-5; 9 nucleotides agree with TRBD2. The CDR3 is made up of 14 amino acids. The ends lost 10 bases at V and 5 bases at J; junction bases unmatched: 11. Germline assignment: CDR1 MNHEY and CDR2 SMNVEV (reference sequence). CDR3 region: CAIGRGLARETQYF. CDR3 nucleotide sequence: TGTGCCATTGGGAGGGGACTAGCCCGGGAGACCCAGTACTTC.

The chain carries TRBV27 and TRBJ1-2, with D possibly matching TRBD1 (5 bases). The V gene's germline CDR1 is MNHEY and CDR2 SMNVEV (reference sequence). This CDR3 comprises 14 residues. V was shortened by 5 bases and J by 5 bases, with 15 bases between the two germline ends. CDR3 sequence reads: CASSRWGDGYGYTF. The CDR3 DNA reads TGTGCCAGCAGTCGTTGGGGGGACGGATATGGCTACACCTTC.

The rearrangement joins TRBV29-1 to TRBJ2-5, with 8 bases that match TRBD2. Germline CDR1 is SQVTM and CDR2 is ANQGSEA. The V gene end was trimmed by 7 bases and the J gene end by 2 bases; junction bases not matched to a gene: 6. The CDR3 length is 13 residues. CDR3 amino acids: CSARAGVQETQYF. The DNA for the CDR3 is TGCAGCGCCCGAGCGGGAGTGCAAGAGACCCAGTACTTC.

This clonotype was detected ten times or more. The V and J genes are TRBV7-3 and TRBJ2-2; D gene uncertain. This CDR3 comprises 16 residues. V lost 1 base and J lost 0, with 9 bases in between. Germline CDR1 SGHTA, CDR2 FQGTGA. In nucleotides, the CDR3 is TGTGCCAGCAGCTTAAATTCTAGGTCGAACACCGGGGAGCTGTTTTTT. Translating it yields CASSLNSRSNTGELFF.

In this sample, this clonotype turned up a few times. The chain links TRBV7-9 to TRBJ2-3; D might be TRBD1 or TRBD2, each matching 6 bases. CDR3 size: 15 residues. The V and J ends lost 7 bases and 0 bases respectively, with 14 bases between them. Per germline, CDR1 SEHNR and CDR2 FQNEAQ (reference sequence). The CDR3 spells CASNPLGGSTDTQYF. CDR3 nucleotides: TGTGCCAGCAACCCCTTAGGGGGGAGCACAGATACGCAGTATTTT.

This clonotype has ten or more counts. V and J are TRBV6-2 or TRBV6-3 and TRBJ1-2; a possible D gene is TRBD1 (6 bases). CDR1 is MNHEY, CDR2 SVGEGT, per germline. V was clipped by 0 bases and J by 2 bases, with 13 bases between them. The CDR3 loop spans 16 amino acids. In nucleotides, the CDR3 is TGTGCCAGCAGTTACTCGATTCCAGGACAGAACTATGGCTACACCTTC. Protein sequence: CASSYSIPGQNYGYTF.

The V gene is TRBV7-6, the J gene TRBJ2-5; the D call may be TRBD1 or TRBD2 (6 bases each). V lost 1 base and J 5 bases, leaving 14 bases between the germline ends. CDR1 SGHVS and CDR2 FNYEAQ come from the germline V gene. The CDR3 contains 15 residues. Here the CDR3 DNA reads TGTGCCAGCAGCTTAGGGGGGGCGGTGCAGGAGACCCAGTACTTC. As protein: CASSLGGAVQETQYF.